The subject of this entry is one T cell receptor beta chain. What it recognizes is unknown. The data are from a study of CD8 T cell repertoires and HIV-1 epitope variants. The overall study: T cells were stimulated with Twenty-five Gag and Nef peptides separately. The baseline condition was 1M T cells left uncultured. Findings and caveats of the study: No clonotypes responded to the TAALDMSHF plasma variant; about five recognized KF9, one HW9.

Assay: immunoSEQ multiplex PCR; the TCRdb copy retains only in-frame clones and omits some. The sample contains thousands of clones, nearly 70% of which appear only once. Germline V lookup: CDR1 SGDLS, CDR2 YYNGEE. This CDR3 region has 15 residues. With 3 bases clipped from V and 3 bases from J, the junction kept 4 bases outside the gene matches. Sample: cultured CD8+ T cells derived from PBMCs. The clonotype comes from a male donor with HIV. This chain connects TRBV9 to TRBJ1-4; 8 nucleotides agree with TRBD1. The CDR3 DNA follows: TGTGCCAGCAGCGGGACGACAGGGGCTAATGAAAAACTGTTTTTT. Protein sequence: CASSGTTGANEKLFF.